This TCR beta chain was retrieved from a study of a mutant IDH1 vaccine in newly diagnosed glioma. In the study overall: The patients received vaccinations eight times, in weeks 1, 3, 5, 7, 11, 15, 19 and 23. Radiotherapy, temozolomide, or both had been given previously, and both were given to most.

Of note for this clone: Antigen unknown.

The CDR3 runs to 13 residues. Trimming cost V 6 bases and J 4 bases, with 11 bases left between them. The germline V gene encodes CDR1 MNHEY and CDR2 SMNVEV (reference sequence). TCRdb keeps only in-frame clones here, not all; method: immunoSEQ multiplex PCR. Counted here are 110,000 or so clones, roughly 90% occurring once; the ten biggest clones make up roughly 0.65%. The time point: week 11, during vaccination. Doses consisted of 300 ug of mutant IDH1 20-mer peptide each, paired with topical imiquimod. The TCR originated in a woman aged 50 to 60 with glioma. The sample consisted of PBMCs, taken from a glioma patient whose treatment included an IDH1 peptide vaccine. The J gene is TRBJ2-3, the V gene TRBV27, with no clear D. The DNA of the CDR3 is TGTGCCAGCAGCCCACCCCGCCCAGATACGCAGTATTTT. This encodes CASSPPRPDTQYF.